A selection of T cell receptor beta chains follows, all from one sample in a study of response to subunit inactivated influenza vaccine. TCRdb reprocessed the RT-PCR reads via MiXCR and lists one record per CDR3 protein. This sample has hundreds of thousands of distinct CDR3 sequences, with about 11% found just once. This sample was also put to use in a study of T cells expressing NK-cell markers.

Here the sequenced sample was PBMCs from blood, taken on the day of vaccination. These receptors originate from a man over 45 who received an inactivated influenza vaccine. CDR3s include the opening cysteine and the closing phenylalanine or tryptophan. Each record gives: V gene, D gene, clone size, J gene, CDR3 DNA, CDR3 protein. A D gene is named only where the DNA matches it firmly. Clone size, where shown, is once, few, many, or a class for clones that have expanded.

TRBV20-1	-	-	TRBJ2-5	TGCAGTGTAGTAGCGCAGGGACGAGAGACCCAGTACTTC	CSVVAQGRETQYF
TRBV7-2	-	-	TRBJ1-6	TGTGCCAGTAACCCGGGGTGGGACTCCTATAATTCACCCCTCCACTTT	CASNPGWDSYNSPLHF
TRBV2	-	-	TRBJ2-1	TGTGCCAGCAGCCTAGAGGACAATGAGCAGTTCTTC	CASSLEDNEQFF
TRBV29-1	-	-	TRBJ2-3	TGCAGCGTTGATCAGGGAACAGATACGCAGTATTTT	CSVDQGTDTQYF
TRBV10-3	TRBD2	few	TRBJ2-3	TGTGCCATCAGTGAGTCTCCCCTAGCGGACGATACGCAGTATTTT	CAISESPLADDTQYF
TRBV28	-	-	TRBJ2-6	TGTGCCAGCAGTTTACCCACAAGACGGTCTGGGGCCAACGTCCTGACTTTC	CASSLPTRRSGANVLTF
TRBV5-1	-	-	TRBJ1-2	TGCGCCAGCAGCCCCCGTGCAGGGGCCCAAGGTGGAGGCTACACCTTC	CASSPRAGAQGGGYTF
TRBV7-2	-	-	TRBJ2-6	TGTGCCAGCAGCCTCCGAACTAGAACTGGGGCCAACGTCCTGACTTTC	CASSLRTRTGANVLTF
TRBV18	-	-	TRBJ2-7	TGTGCCAGCTCACCACGGCAGGGCAGCGAGCAGTACTTC	CASSPRQGSEQYF
TRBV7-9	TRBD2	few	TRBJ2-7	TGTGCCAGCAGCTTAGCGGGAGGGCCACTCAACGAGCAGTACTTC	CASSLAGGPLNEQYF
TRBV7-9	-	-	TRBJ1-5	TGTGCCAGCAGCTTAGGAGGATCGGATCAGCCCCAGCATTTT	CASSLGGSDQPQHF
TRBV7-2	-	-	TRBJ2-7	TGTGCCAGCAGCTTTCGGACCTCTCCCTACGAGCAGTACTTC	CASSFRTSPYEQYF
TRBV5-5	-	-	TRBJ2-5	TGTGCCAGCAGCTTGGGTAGCAGCCGGGGGGAGACCCAGTACTTC	CASSLGSSRGETQYF
TRBV10-3	TRBD1	few	TRBJ2-5	TGTGCCACTATGGACAGGGGGCTGGTGGAGACCCAGTACTTC	CATMDRGLVETQYF
TRBV9	-	-	TRBJ2-3	TGTGCCAGCAGCGTTTCGAGTAGGGGCACAGATACGCAGTATTTT	CASSVSSRGTDTQYF
TRBV2	-	few	TRBJ2-3	TGTGCCAGCACCCCTCTTTACGGGGTCAGGAGCACAGATACGCAGTATTTT	CASTPLYGVRSTDTQYF
TRBV7-8	-	-	TRBJ2-5	TGTGCCAGCAGCTTAGGAAACCTAGCTCTTCCTCAAGAGACCCAGTACTTC	CASSLGNLALPQETQYF
TRBV12-3/TRBV12-4	TRBD1	-	TRBJ1-1	TGTGCCAGCAGCGAACAGGGGTTCACTGAAGCTTTCTTT	CASSEQGFTEAFF
TRBV5-4	TRBD2	few	TRBJ2-5	TGTGCCAGCAGCTTGGCGGGGGGGCGAGGAAAGACCCAGTACTTC	CASSLAGGRGKTQYF
TRBV29-1	TRBD2	few	TRBJ2-3	TGCAGCCGGGGGGGCACAGCGAACTCTTATACGCAGTATTTT	CSRGGTANSYTQYF
TRBV4-1	TRBD1	few	TRBJ2-2	TGCGCCAGCAGCCGAACCGGGACAGTCGGCACCGGGGAGCTGTTTTTT	CASSRTGTVGTGELFF
TRBV6-1	-	few	TRBJ1-2	TGTGCCAGCAGTGAACTTGACCGATTAGGAGGCTACACCTTC	CASSELDRLGGYTF
TRBV5-1	TRBD1	many	TRBJ1-1	TGCGCCAGCAGCGTAAGGGGGCAGAACACTGAAGCTTTCTTT	CASSVRGQNTEAFF
TRBV6-5	TRBD1	few	TRBJ2-7	TGTGCCAGCAGTTACAGCGGAGGACAGGGGGTCTACGAGCAGTACTTC	CASSYSGGQGVYEQYF
TRBV6-4	TRBD1	-	TRBJ2-3	TGTGCCAGCCCCCCGGACAGGGCCACAGATACGCAGTATTTT	CASPPDRATDTQYF
TRBV7-7	TRBD1	-	TRBJ2-1	TGTGCCAGCAGCTTAGAAGGGGCAGGGGGTGAGCAGTTCTTC	CASSLEGAGGEQFF
TRBV12-3/TRBV12-4	-	-	TRBJ1-2	TGTGCCAGCAGTTTACAGCTCCCCTATGGCTACACCTTC	CASSLQLPYGYTF
TRBV5-1	-	-	TRBJ1-6	TGCGCCAGCAGCCCTACAGGGAACAAATCCTATAATTCACCCCTCCACTTT	CASSPTGNKSYNSPLHF
TRBV11-2	-	-	TRBJ1-1	TGTGCCAGCAGCCCTATTCCCGGGACTAAAGCTTTCTTT	CASSPIPGTKAFF
TRBV7-9	TRBD1	few	TRBJ1-1	TGTGCCAGCAGCTTAGACAGGGGTGGCGGTGAAGCTTTCTTT	CASSLDRGGGEAFF
TRBV7-9	-	many	TRBJ2-2	TGTGCCAGCAGCTTACCCGGGGAGCTGTTTTTT	CASSLPGELFF
TRBV12-3/TRBV12-4	TRBD2	many	TRBJ2-1	TGTGCCAGCACCTTACTAGCGGGACTTCACAATGAGCAGTTCTTC	CASTLLAGLHNEQFF
TRBV3-1	-	few	TRBJ2-7	TGTGCCAGCAGCCAAGGACGGTTTACCGAGCAGTACTTC	CASSQGRFTEQYF
TRBV5-1	TRBD2	few	TRBJ2-7	TGCGCCAGCAGCTTGGGACTAGCGGACCCCTACGAGCAGTACTTC	CASSLGLADPYEQYF
TRBV29-1	TRBD1	few	TRBJ2-2	TGCAGCGTCCGGATGGGACAGGGCATGTACACCGGGGAGCTGTTTTTT	CSVRMGQGMYTGELFF
TRBV20-1	TRBD1	few	TRBJ2-1	TGCAGTGCTGACGACAGGGACCTCTACAATGAGCAGTTCTTC	CSADDRDLYNEQFF
TRBV10-1	-	few	TRBJ1-5	TGCGCCAGCAGTGGACAGCTCAATCAGCCCCAGCATTTT	CASSGQLNQPQHF
TRBV24-1	TRBD2	-	TRBJ2-3	TGTGCCACCAGTGATGTCGTAGCGGGAGCTGGCGATACGCAGTATTTT	CATSDVVAGAGDTQYF
TRBV28	-	few	TRBJ2-1	TGTGCCAGCAGTTTTGCCGGACGGCCCTACAATGAGCAGTTCTTC	CASSFAGRPYNEQFF
TRBV29-1	-	-	TRBJ2-2	TGCAGCGTGACCCCGGCGGAGGAGAACACCGGGGAGCTGTTTTTT	CSVTPAEENTGELFF
TRBV11-1	TRBD2	few	TRBJ2-7	TGTGCCAGCAGTTACTACATAGGACTAGCGGGAGTTCCTCTCGAGCAGTACTTC	CASSYYIGLAGVPLEQYF
TRBV5-1	TRBD2	-	TRBJ2-7	TGCGCCAGCGGCTTGGAACTAGCGGGGCTAGACGAGCAGTACTTC	CASGLELAGLDEQYF
TRBV27	TRBD2	-	TRBJ2-3	TGTGCCACCATCGAACGAAATAGCGGGGTCACAGATACGCAGTATTTT	CATIERNSGVTDTQYF
TRBV29-1	TRBD1	-	TRBJ1-4	TGCAGCGTTGTCGGGGACAGGTCCAATGAAAAACTGTTTTTT	CSVVGDRSNEKLFF
TRBV4-2	TRBD1	few	TRBJ2-7	TGTGCCAGCAGCCAAGACCCCGGGACAGGGGGCTACGAGCAGTACTTC	CASSQDPGTGGYEQYF
TRBV2	TRBD1	-	TRBJ2-7	TGTGCCAGCAGTGATCCCGACAGGGTGCGCGAGCAGTACTTC	CASSDPDRVREQYF
TRBV25-1	TRBD2	few	TRBJ2-1	TGTGCCAGCAGTGAATTAAAACTAGCGGGAGTTAATGAGCAGTTCTTC	CASSELKLAGVNEQFF
TRBV9	-	few	TRBJ2-7	TGTGCCAGCAGCGTAGACGTGGCGGACTCCTACGAGCAGTACTTC	CASSVDVADSYEQYF
TRBV6-2/TRBV6-3	-	few	TRBJ2-1	TGTGCCAGCAGTCCCCCCCTGACTAGGTCCTACAATGAGCAGTTCTTC	CASSPPLTRSYNEQFF
TRBV12-3/TRBV12-4	-	-	TRBJ2-3	TGTGCCAGCAGTTTAGTCCTAGCTTGGGGGCCAGATACGCAGTATTTT	CASSLVLAWGPDTQYF
TRBV12-3/TRBV12-4	-	many	TRBJ2-3	TGTGCCAGCAGTCGCCAGGGGCCCACAGATACGCAGTATTTT	CASSRQGPTDTQYF
TRBV20-1	TRBD2	few	TRBJ2-7	TGCAGTGCTAGAGAGTCTCCGGGACTAGCGCTAACCTACGAGCAGTACTTC	CSARESPGLALTYEQYF
TRBV7-2	-	many	TRBJ2-1	TGTGCCAGCAGCTTAGCTGCCCCCGGCGTCAATGAGCAGTTCTTC	CASSLAAPGVNEQFF
TRBV15	TRBD1	-	TRBJ2-7	TGTGCCACCGGGACAGGTCAAGACGAGCAGTACTTC	CATGTGQDEQYF
TRBV12-3/TRBV12-4	-	few	TRBJ2-5	TGTGCCAGCAGTATCGGGACGGCGGTACGGGGAGAGACCCAGTACTTC	CASSIGTAVRGETQYF